The rows below give T cell receptor beta chains drawn from one sample of a study of T cell repertoires in cytomegalovirus infection. TCRdb ran MiXCR on the reads and lists one entry per CDR3 protein. The table records around 740,000 distinct CDR3 sequences, about a third of them present only once. The sequenced material came from PBMCs. The receptors here all came from a human donor in good health (CMV status not recorded). Some clones in this sample may be carry-over from other donors' samples. Both conserved end residues are part of each CDR3.

TRBV6-1,CASSYTGTVEAFF
TRBV11-2,CASSLWGRETTNEKLFF
TRBV5-1,CASRSSGQTNTEAFF
TRBV7-8,CASSLGGLAGATGELFF
TRBV28,CASSFATGASYNSPLHF
TRBV24-1,CATSAGPSRGKGEQYF
TRBV7-6,CASSLVLAGGSDTQYF
TRBV11-2,CASSLRQAATNEKLFF
TRBV27,CASSLALGGNNSPLHF
TRBV19,CASSTGDGYGYTF
TRBV19,CASSIDPGHQETQYF
TRBV7-2,CASSAASGGTGELFF
TRBV28,CASREGQEIHREPNTGELFF
TRBV6-1,CASRSTGTDTQYF
TRBV19,CASSIGISPGLGRNEQFF
TRBV7-9,CAGSRGTGRRDTQYF
TRBV20-1,CSARRGLAAGANVLTF
TRBV7-2,CASSLDSSPLHF
TRBV7-2,CASSYGPGGDTEAFF
TRBV29-1,CSVSGLGGVRYEQYF
TRBV19,CASSMQGYQPQHF
TRBV9,CASSGTSLPGELFF
TRBV6-5,CASSYSRRAQSYEQYF
TRBV4-1,CASSQAGNEQYF
TRBV6-2/TRBV6-3,CASSQARGPTRRAPQPQHF
TRBV19,CASSVLGLKTEAFF
TRBV2,CASRTRDGPDNSPLHF
TRBV7-2,CASSWGQTYEQYF
TRBV7-9,CASSPQQGTNEKLFF
TRBV15,CATSSPLAADYEQYF
TRBV2,CASTTSGGLAKNIQYF
TRBV28,CASSPLGTEYNEQFF
TRBV12-3/TRBV12-4,CASSLGLLGMKTQYF
TRBV19,CASTTRSQNQPQHF
TRBV7-6,CASSLGDRKANYGYTF
TRBV6-5,CSSSSHSNQPHNF
TRBV28,CASTPDRVEGYTF
TRBV7-8,CASSEGVREAFF
TRBV7-6,CASTTGGGQKYF
TRBV7-6,CASSQAPGTGGQPQHF
TRBV15,CATSLGQRPNQPQHF
TRBV15,CATSRETVIKNIQYF
TRBV10-3,CAITPTGGSTEAFF
TRBV5-4,CASSTTGRGANVLTF
TRBV19,CASSLDYQKQFF
TRBV28,CASSSPGGPGTDTQYF
TRBV28,CASSPLTWGLLYEQYF